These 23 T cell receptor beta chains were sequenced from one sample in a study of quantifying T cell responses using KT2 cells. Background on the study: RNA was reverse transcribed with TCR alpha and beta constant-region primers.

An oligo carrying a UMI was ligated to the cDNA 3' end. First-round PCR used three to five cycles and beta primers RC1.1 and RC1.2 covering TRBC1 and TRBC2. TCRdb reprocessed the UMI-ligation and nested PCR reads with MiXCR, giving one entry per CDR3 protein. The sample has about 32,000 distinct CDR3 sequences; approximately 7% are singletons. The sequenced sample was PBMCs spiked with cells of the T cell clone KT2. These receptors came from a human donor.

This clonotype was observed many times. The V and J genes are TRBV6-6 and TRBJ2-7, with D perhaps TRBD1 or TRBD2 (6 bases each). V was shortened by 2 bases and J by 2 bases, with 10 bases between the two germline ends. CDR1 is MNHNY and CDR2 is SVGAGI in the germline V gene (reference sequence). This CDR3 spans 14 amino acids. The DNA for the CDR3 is TGTGCCAGCAGTTACGTGGGGGGCCCCTACGAGCAGTACTTC. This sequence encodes CASSYVGGPYEQYF.

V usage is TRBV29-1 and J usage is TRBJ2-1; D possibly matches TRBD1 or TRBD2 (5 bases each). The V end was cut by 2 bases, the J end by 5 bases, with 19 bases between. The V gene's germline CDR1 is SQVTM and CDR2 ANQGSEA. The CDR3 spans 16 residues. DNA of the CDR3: TGCAGCGTTGAAAAGGGCTGGGGGTCCGTTGACAATGAGCAGTTCTTC. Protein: CSVEKGWGSVDNEQFF.

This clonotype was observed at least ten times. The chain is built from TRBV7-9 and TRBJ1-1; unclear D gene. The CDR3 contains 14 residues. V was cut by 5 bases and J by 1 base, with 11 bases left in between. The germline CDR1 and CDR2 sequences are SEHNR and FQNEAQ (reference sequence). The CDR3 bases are TGTGCCAGCAGCCCCCCTCCCGGGAACACTGAAGCTTTCTTT. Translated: CASSPPPGNTEAFF. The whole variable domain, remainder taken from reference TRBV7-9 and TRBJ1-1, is DTGVSQNPRHKITKRGQNVTFRCDPISEHNRLYWYRQTLGQGPEFLTYFQNEAQLEKSRLLSDRFSAERPKGSFSTLEIQRTEQGDSAMYLCASSPPPGNTEAFFGQGTRLTVV.

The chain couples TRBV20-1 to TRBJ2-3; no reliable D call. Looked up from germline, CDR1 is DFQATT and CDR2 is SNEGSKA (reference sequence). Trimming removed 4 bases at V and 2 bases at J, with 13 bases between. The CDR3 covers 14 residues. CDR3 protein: CSAKGGGDTDTQYF. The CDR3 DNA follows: TGCAGTGCTAAAGGTGGCGGAGACACAGATACGCAGTATTTT.

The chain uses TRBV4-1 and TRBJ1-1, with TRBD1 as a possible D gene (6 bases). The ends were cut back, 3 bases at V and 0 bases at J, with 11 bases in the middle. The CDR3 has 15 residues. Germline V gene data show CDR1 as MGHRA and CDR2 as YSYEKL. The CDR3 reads CASSQEDSMNTEAFF. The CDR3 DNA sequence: TGCGCCAGCAGCCAGGAGGACAGTATGAACACTGAAGCTTTCTTT.

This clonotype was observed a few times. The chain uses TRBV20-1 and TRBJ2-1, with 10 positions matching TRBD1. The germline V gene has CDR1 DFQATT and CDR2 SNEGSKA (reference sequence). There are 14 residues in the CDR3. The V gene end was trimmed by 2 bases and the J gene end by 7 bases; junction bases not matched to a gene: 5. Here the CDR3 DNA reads TGCAGTGCTAGAAGACAGGGGGCGAGGAATGAGCAGTTCTTC. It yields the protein CSARRQGARNEQFF.

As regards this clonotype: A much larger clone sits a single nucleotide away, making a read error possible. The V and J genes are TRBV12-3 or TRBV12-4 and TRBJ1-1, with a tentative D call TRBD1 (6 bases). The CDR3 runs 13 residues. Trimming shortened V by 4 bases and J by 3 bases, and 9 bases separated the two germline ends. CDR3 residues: CASSWDKDTEAFF. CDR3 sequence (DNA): TGTGCCAGCAGTTGGGACAAGGACACTGAAGCTTTCTTT.

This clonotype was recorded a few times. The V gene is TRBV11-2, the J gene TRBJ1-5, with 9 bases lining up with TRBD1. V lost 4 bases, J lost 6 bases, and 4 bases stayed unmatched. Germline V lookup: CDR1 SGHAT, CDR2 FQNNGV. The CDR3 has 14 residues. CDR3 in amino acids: CASSSTGGGQPQHF. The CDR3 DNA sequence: TGTGCCAGCAGCTCCACAGGGGGCGGTCAGCCCCAGCATTTT.

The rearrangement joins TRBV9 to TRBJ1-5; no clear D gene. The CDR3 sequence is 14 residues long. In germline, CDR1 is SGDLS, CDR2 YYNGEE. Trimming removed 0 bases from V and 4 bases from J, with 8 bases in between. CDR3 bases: TGTGCCAGCAGCGTAGAGGCAGGTAATCAGCCCCAGCATTTT. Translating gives CASSVEAGNQPQHF.

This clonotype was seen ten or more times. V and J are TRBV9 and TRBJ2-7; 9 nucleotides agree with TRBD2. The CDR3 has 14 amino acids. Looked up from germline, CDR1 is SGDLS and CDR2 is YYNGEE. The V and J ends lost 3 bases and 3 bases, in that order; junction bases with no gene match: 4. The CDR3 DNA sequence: TGTGCCAGCAGCGCGGCTAGCGGGAACTACGAGCAGTACTTC. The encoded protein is CASSAASGNYEQYF.

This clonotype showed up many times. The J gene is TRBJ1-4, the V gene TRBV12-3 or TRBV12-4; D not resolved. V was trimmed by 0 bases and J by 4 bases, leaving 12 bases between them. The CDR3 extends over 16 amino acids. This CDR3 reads CASSLAWVYDNEKLFF. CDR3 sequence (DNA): TGTGCCAGCAGTTTAGCCTGGGTCTACGATAATGAAAAACTGTTTTTT.

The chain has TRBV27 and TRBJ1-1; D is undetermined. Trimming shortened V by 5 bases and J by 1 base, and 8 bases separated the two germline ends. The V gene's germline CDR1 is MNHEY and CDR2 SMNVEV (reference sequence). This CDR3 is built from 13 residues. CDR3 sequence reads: CASSTNRNTEAFF. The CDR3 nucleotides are TGTGCCAGCAGTACCAACAGGAACACTGAAGCTTTCTTT.

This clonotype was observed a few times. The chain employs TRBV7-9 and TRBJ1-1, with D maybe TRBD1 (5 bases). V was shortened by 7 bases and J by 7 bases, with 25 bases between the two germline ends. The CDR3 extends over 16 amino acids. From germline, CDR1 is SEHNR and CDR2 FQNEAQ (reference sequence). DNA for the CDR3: TGTGCCAGCAACATGGGTCAGGGATTTTGGATCGGTGAAGCTTTCTTT. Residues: CASNMGQGFWIGEAFF.

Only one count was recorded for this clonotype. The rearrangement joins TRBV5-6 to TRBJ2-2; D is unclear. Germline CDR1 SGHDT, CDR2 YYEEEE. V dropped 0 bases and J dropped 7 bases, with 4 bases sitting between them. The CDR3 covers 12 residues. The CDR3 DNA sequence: TGTGCCAGCAGCTTGGGAGACGGGGAGCTGTTTTTT. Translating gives CASSLGDGELFF. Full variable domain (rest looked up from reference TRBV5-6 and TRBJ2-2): DAGVTQSPTHLIKTRGQQVTLRCSPKSGHDTVSWYQQALGQGPQFIFQYYEEEERQRGNFPDRFSGHQFPNYSSELNVNALLLGDSALYLCASSLGDGELFFGEGSRLTVL.

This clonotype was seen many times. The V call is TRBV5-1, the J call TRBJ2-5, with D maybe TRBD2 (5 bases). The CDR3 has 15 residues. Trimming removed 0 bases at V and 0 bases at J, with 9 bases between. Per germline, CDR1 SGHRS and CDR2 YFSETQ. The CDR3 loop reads CASSLDGRDQETQYF. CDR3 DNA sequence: TGCGCCAGCAGCTTGGATGGGCGGGACCAAGAGACCCAGTACTTC.

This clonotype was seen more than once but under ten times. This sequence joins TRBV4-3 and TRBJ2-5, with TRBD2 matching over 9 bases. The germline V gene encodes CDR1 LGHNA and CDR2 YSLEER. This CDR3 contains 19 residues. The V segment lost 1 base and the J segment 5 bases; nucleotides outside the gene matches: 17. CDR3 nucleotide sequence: TGCGCCAGCAGCCAAGGAGATTACGGCGGGAGGGCCGAGTTGGAGACCCAGTACTTC. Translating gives CASSQGDYGGRAELETQYF.

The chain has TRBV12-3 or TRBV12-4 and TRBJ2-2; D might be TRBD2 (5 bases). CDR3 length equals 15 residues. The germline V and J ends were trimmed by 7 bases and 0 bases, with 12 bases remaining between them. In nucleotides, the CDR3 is TGTGCCAGCACTCCTCTAGCCGCGAACACCGGGGAGCTGTTTTTT. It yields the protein CASTPLAANTGELFF.

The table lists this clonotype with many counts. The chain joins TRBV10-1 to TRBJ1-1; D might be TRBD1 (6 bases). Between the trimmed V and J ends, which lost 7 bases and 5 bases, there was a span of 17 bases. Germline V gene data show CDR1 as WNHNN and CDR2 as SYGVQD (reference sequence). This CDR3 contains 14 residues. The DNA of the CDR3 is TGCGCCAGCAAGGGGGACATCTTGGGGACTGAAGCTTTCTTT. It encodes CASKGDILGTEAFF.

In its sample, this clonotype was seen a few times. This chain's CDR3 is CASSLVPGLASWEQFF. CDR3 sequence (DNA): TGTGCCAGCAGCTTAGTACCGGGACTAGCTTCGTGGGAGCAGTTCTTC. The chain carries TRBV7-9 and TRBJ2-1; TRBD2 aligns across 9 bases. CDR3 length equals 16 residues. Germline V gene lookup returns CDR1 SEHNR and CDR2 FQNEAQ (reference sequence). Trimming took 1 base from V and 10 from J; bases not matched to a gene: 11.

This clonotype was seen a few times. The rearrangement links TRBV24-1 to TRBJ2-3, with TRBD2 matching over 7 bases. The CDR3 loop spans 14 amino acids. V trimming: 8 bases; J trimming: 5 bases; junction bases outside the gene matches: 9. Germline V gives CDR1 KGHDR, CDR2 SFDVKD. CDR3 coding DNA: TGTGCCACCAATTCCGCGGGGGACGGAGATACGCAGTATTTT. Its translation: CATNSAGDGDTQYF.

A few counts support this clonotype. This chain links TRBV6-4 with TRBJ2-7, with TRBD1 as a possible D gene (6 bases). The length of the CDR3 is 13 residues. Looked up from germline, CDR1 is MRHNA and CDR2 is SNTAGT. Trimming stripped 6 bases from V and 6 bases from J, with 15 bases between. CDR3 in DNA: TGTGCCAGCAGATCCACAGGGAACGGCGAGCAGTACTTC. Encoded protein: CASRSTGNGEQYF.

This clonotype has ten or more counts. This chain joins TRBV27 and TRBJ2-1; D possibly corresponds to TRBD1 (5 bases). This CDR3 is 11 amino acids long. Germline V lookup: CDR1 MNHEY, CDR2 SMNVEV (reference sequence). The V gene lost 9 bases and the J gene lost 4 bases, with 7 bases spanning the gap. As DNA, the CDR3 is TGTGCCAGTAGGGGATACAATGAGCAGTTCTTC. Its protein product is CASRGYNEQFF.

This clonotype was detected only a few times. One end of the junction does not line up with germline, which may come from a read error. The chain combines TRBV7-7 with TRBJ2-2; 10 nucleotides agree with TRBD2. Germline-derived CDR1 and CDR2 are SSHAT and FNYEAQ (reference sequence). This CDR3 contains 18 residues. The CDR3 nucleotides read TGTGCTAGCAGCTTAGCCGCGGGAGCGGGAGGGACAACCGGGGAGCTGTTTTTT. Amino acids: CASSLAAGAGGTTGELFF.